The 17 T cell receptor beta chains listed next were all sequenced from one sample in a study of blood T cell repertoires in COVID-19. The data were produced by immunoSEQ multiplex PCR, yet TCRdb's version contains in-frame clones alone and is incomplete. Altogether about 390,000 clones are present, more than 75% being singletons, with the ten largest covering approximately 2.5%. The sample taken for sequencing was peripheral blood. These receptors were collected from a woman aged 60 to 75 with COVID-19, enrolled during active disease.

The chain employs TRBV30 and TRBJ1-2, with D perhaps TRBD1 (5 bases). The CDR3 sequence is 13 residues long. The V end lost 4 bases, the J end lost 2 bases, and 11 bases lay between the germline ends. Germline values: CDR1 GTSNPN, CDR2 SVGIG (reference sequence). The chain's CDR3 is CAWTPGGNYGYTF. The CDR3 DNA reads as TGTGCCTGGACCCCGGGGGGAAACTATGGCTACACCTTC.

V gene TRBV5-3 combines with J gene TRBJ2-3; D is possibly TRBD2 (5 bases). TRBV5-3 carries the ORF label, with uncertain function. V shed 0 bases and J shed 4 bases, with 15 bases lying between them. The CDR3 is made up of 16 amino acids. CDR3 sequence: CARSLGLRGDPDTQYF. CDR3 bases: TGTGCCAGAAGCTTGGGGCTCCGGGGAGATCCAGATACGCAGTATTTT.

The chain recombines TRBV25-1 with TRBJ1-3, with 10 bases aligning to TRBD1. The germline V gene encodes CDR1 MGHDK and CDR2 SYGVNS. The trim removed 6 bases at V and 2 bases at J, leaving 13 bases unmatched. This CDR3 spans 18 amino acids. The CDR3 is CASRGGQGIPPPGNTIYF. The DNA of the CDR3 is TGTGCCAGCAGGGGGGGACAGGGGATACCCCCACCTGGAAACACCATATATTTT.

J is TRBJ1-1 and V is TRBV12-3 or TRBV12-4; tentative D call: TRBD1 (6 bases). The V and J ends lost 1 base and 9 bases respectively, with 12 bases between them. The CDR3 is made up of 13 amino acids. The CDR3 DNA sequence: TGTGCCAGCAGTTTAGAGGGGGGGCGTAAAGCTTTCTTT. It encodes CASSLEGGRKAFF.

Only a few counts were recorded for this clone. The rearrangement joins TRBV7-3 to TRBJ1-1; 7 nucleotides align to TRBD1. The CDR3 is 15 residues long. The germline gives CDR1 SGHTA, CDR2 FQGTGA. Trimming at V came to 0 bases and at J to 5 bases, leaving 6 bases not matched to a gene. The CDR3 here is CASSLTSTGLTEAFF. The CDR3 nucleotides are TGTGCCAGCAGCTTAACCTCGACAGGGTTGACTGAAGCTTTCTTT.

The DNA of the CDR3 is TGTGCCAGCAGCCAGGTTAGCGGGGGGATCTCCTACAATGAGCAGTTCTTC. The encoded protein is CASSQVSGGISYNEQFF. The V and J genes are TRBV14 and TRBJ2-1; 10 positions agree with TRBD2. After removal of 3 bases from V and 0 bases from J, the junction contained 5 bases not matched to a gene. The CDR3 runs 17 residues. Germline assignment: CDR1 SGHDN and CDR2 FVKESK.

The chain has TRBV24-1 and TRBJ1-5; possibly TRBD1 for D (6 bases). Germline V CDR1 and CDR2: KGHDR, SFDVKD. The CDR3 extends over 16 amino acids. V lost 5 bases and J 0 bases, leaving 13 bases between the germline ends. For the CDR3, the DNA is TGTGCCACCAGTGGACAGGATTGGTATAGCAATCAGCCCCAGCATTTT. It translates to CATSGQDWYSNQPQHF.

This rearrangement joins TRBV4-1 to TRBJ2-2; D remains unclear. Per the germline V gene, CDR1 is MGHRA and CDR2 is YSYEKL. The CDR3 has 16 amino acids. Trimming took 0 bases from V and 0 from J, leaving 8 bases between them. In DNA, the CDR3 is TGCGCCAGCAGCCAAGAGTCTCGAGCGAACACCGGGGAGCTGTTTTTT. This codes for CASSQESRANTGELFF.

The CDR3 DNA sequence: TGCGCCAGCAGCGAGGACAGGCCGATTTACAATGAGCAGTTCTTC. Protein product: CASSEDRPIYNEQFF. The rearrangement joins TRBV5-1 to TRBJ2-1; 7 bases agree with TRBD1. V lost 4 bases and J lost 4; bases outside the gene matches: 8. Germline CDR1 reads SGHRS; CDR2 reads YFSETQ. This CDR3 contains 15 residues.

This clone was counted only a few times. J is TRBJ1-6 and V is TRBV27; 7 nucleotides agree with TRBD1. Trimming cost V 5 bases and J 7 bases; bases outside gene matches: 5. The germline V gene encodes CDR1 MNHEY and CDR2 SMNVEV (reference sequence). This CDR3 comprises 14 residues. CDR3 residues: CASSNRGPNSPLHF. CDR3 sequence (DNA): TGTGCCAGCAGTAATAGGGGGCCAAATTCACCCCTCCACTTT.

This clone was detected only once. CDR3 DNA: TGTGCCAGTAGTATAGAGGAGGGGGCAGGGAGACAGCCCCAGCATTTT. Its protein product is CASSIEEGAGRQPQHF. The chain carries TRBV19 and TRBJ1-5; 7 bases align to TRBD1. CDR1 LNHDA and CDR2 SQIVND come from the germline V gene (reference sequence). With V trimmed by 0 bases and J by 7 bases, 9 bases remained unmatched. The CDR3 spans 16 residues.

As for this clone: Germline and junction disagree at one end, which may indicate a read error. The chain carries TRBV19 and TRBJ1-1; weak D call: TRBD1 (6 bases). CDR3 length: 15 residues. CDR1 is LNHDA and CDR2 is SQIVND in the germline V gene (reference sequence). CDR3 nucleotides: TGTGCCAGTACTATATTCCAGGGGAGGAACACTGAAGCTTTCTTT. This codes for CASTIFQGRNTEAFF.

The chain combines TRBV19 with TRBJ1-1; D not resolved. Germline V gene data show CDR1 as LNHDA and CDR2 as SQIVND (reference sequence). Trimming removed 1 base at V and 5 bases at J, with 14 bases between. This CDR3 comprises 15 residues. The CDR3 DNA reads as TGTGCCAGTAGTATAGCGGGCGGGGTGAGTACTGAAGCTTTCTTT. This gives the protein CASSIAGGVSTEAFF. Full variable domain (rest looked up from reference TRBV19 and TRBJ1-1): DGGITQSPKYLFRKEGQNVTLSCEQNLNHDAMYWYRQDPGQGLRLIYYSQIVNDFQKGDIAEGYSVSREKKESFPLTVTSAQKNPTAFYLCASSIAGGVSTEAFFGQGTRLTVV.

The chain combines TRBV5-8 with TRBJ2-3; TRBD2 matches at 10 bases. J gave up 4 bases and V 5 bases, and 7 bases lay outside the gene matches. The CDR3 consists of 15 residues. CDR1 is SGHTS, CDR2 YDEGEE, per germline. The CDR3 is CASRHLAGVADTQYF. The CDR3, as DNA: TGTGCCAGCAGGCACCTAGCGGGGGTGGCAGATACGCAGTATTTT.

The genes are TRBV11-2 and TRBJ2-7; D is possibly TRBD1 (6 bases). The V end was cut by 1 base, the J end by 3 bases, with 10 bases between. CDR3 length equals 14 residues. The germline CDR1 and CDR2 sequences are SGHAT and FQNNGV. Here the CDR3 DNA reads TGTGCCAGCAGCTTAGTAGGGGGTAACTACGAGCAGTACTTC. Protein product: CASSLVGGNYEQYF.

V gene TRBV4-2 combines with J gene TRBJ2-7; D may be TRBD1 (7 bases). Germline values: CDR1 LGHNA, CDR2 YNFKEQ. CDR3 length: 15 amino acids. Trimming took off 4 bases at V and 1 base at J, with 14 bases between the two ends. The DNA of the CDR3 is TGTGCCAGCAGCCTTGACGCGGGACAGTCCTACGAGCAGTACTTC. This codes for CASSLDAGQSYEQYF.

This rearrangement joins TRBV18 to TRBJ1-2; tentatively, D is TRBD1 (6 bases). The CDR3 is made up of 13 amino acids. Per the germline V gene, CDR1 is KGHSH and CDR2 is LQKENI. Trimming stripped 4 bases from V and 3 bases from J, with 9 bases between. The CDR3: CASSQGGHYGYTF. The DNA of the CDR3 is TGTGCCAGCTCACAGGGGGGGCACTATGGCTACACCTTC.